These T cell receptor beta chains were read from a single sample in a study of early T cells in non-severe SARS-CoV-2 infection. TCRdb fed the 5' RACE reads into MiXCR, producing one record per CDR3 protein. Among around 61,000 distinct CDR3 sequences, 10% to 11% were seen once, and the ten largest hold 1.5% to 2%. Sequencing was done on a sample of whole blood. These TCRs come from an adult who was a healthcare worker with PCR-confirmed SARS-CoV-2 infection or an uninfected control (not recorded which). Each CDR3 is given with its conserved first and last residue. Fields, in order: V gene, D gene, clone size, J gene, CDR3 DNA, CDR3 protein. A D gene is named only where the DNA matches it firmly. Some rows mark clone size as missing; the rest say once, few, many or name a class of expanded clone.

>TRBV30|.|many|TRBJ2-2
TGTGCCTGGGTGTGGCAAAACACCGGGGAGCTGTTTTTT
CAWVWQNTGELFF
>TRBV19|.|many|TRBJ1-2
TGTGCCAGTAGGCAGGGACGAGAGTTCAATGGCTACACCTTC
CASRQGREFNGYTF
>TRBV20-1|.|.|TRBJ1-4
TGCAGTGCTAGTCTCCAGGCTTGGGGTAATGAAAAACTGTTTTTT
CSASLQAWGNEKLFF
>TRBV7-2|TRBD2|many|TRBJ2-1
TGTGCCAGCGCTCAGAGGCGGGGGGGCCCCGATGAGCAGTTCTTC
CASAQRRGGPDEQFF
>TRBV30|.|few|TRBJ1-1
TGTGCCGCGACCTGGAGTATGTTTGACACTGAAGCTTTCTTT
CAATWSMFDTEAFF
>TRBV20-1|.|many|TRBJ2-7
TGCAGTGCTAGAGATGTTCAAAGGGCAGGGAGCTCCTACGAGCAGTACTTC
CSARDVQRAGSSYEQYF
>TRBV7-2|.|many|TRBJ2-1
TGTGCCAGCAGCTTGCTTGGCTCCAGAGGAAATGAGCAGTTCTTC
CASSLLGSRGNEQFF
>TRBV29-1|.|.|TRBJ1-4
TGCAGCGCCCCCGGTCCTGGAAATGAAAAACTGTTTTTT
CSAPGPGNEKLFF
>TRBV6-2/TRBV6-3|TRBD1|few|TRBJ1-1
TGTGCCAGCAGTGATACGGGACAGAAGAACACTGAAGCTTTCTTT
CASSDTGQKNTEAFF
>TRBV20-1|.|.|TRBJ2-1
TGCAGTGCTAGAGATCGGTTACGCTCCTACAATGAGCAGTTCTTC
CSARDRLRSYNEQFF
>TRBV15|.|many|TRBJ2-3
TGTGCCACCGCGGGAACTAGTTGGAAGGGAAGCACAGATACGCAGTATTTT
CATAGTSWKGSTDTQYF
>TRBV7-9|.|.|TRBJ2-3
TGTGCCAGCACTGCAGGCCCTACTAGCACAGATACGCAGTATTTT
CASTAGPTSTDTQYF
>TRBV2|.|.|TRBJ1-1
TGTGCCAGCAGCGAAGCAGTCCGGGGCACTGAAGCTTTCTTT
CASSEAVRGTEAFF
>TRBV6-2/TRBV6-3|TRBD2|many|TRBJ2-5
TGTGCCAGCAGTGGAACTAGCGGGGAAGGACCCAACCAAGAGACCCAGTACTTC
CASSGTSGEGPNQETQYF
>TRBV7-9|.|many|TRBJ2-7
TGTGCCAGCAGCTCGGGGGGCGAACAGGGCGGCGAGCAGTACTTC
CASSSGGEQGGEQYF
>TRBV20-1|TRBD2|.|TRBJ2-3
TGCAGTGCTAGATCCCCTTGGCTAGCGGGGCGCACAGATACGCAGTATTTT
CSARSPWLAGRTDTQYF
>TRBV4-3|.|many|TRBJ1-1
TGCGCCAGCAGCTACGGGACCGAAGCTTTCTTT
CASSYGTEAFF
>TRBV5-6|TRBD2|many|TRBJ2-1
TGTGCCAGCAGCTTGGGCGGGAGCTCCTACAATGAGCAGTTCTTC
CASSLGGSSYNEQFF
>TRBV19|TRBD1|many|TRBJ1-4
TGTGCCAGTAAGGCAGGGGGGAATGAAAAACTGTTTTTT
CASKAGGNEKLFF
>TRBV20-1|TRBD1|many|TRBJ1-2
TGCAGTGCTAGGGGGACAGGGGAGACACGGGCGTATGGCTACACCTTC
CSARGTGETRAYGYTF
>TRBV11-2|.|many|TRBJ1-6
TGTGCCAGCAGCTTATTTAGCAGGAGAGATTCACCCCTCCACTTT
CASSLFSRRDSPLHF
>TRBV27|.|many|TRBJ1-1
TGTGCCAGCAGTTCCCCCCCCGGCAGGCTCACTGAAGCTTTCTTT
CASSSPPGRLTEAFF
>TRBV27|.|many|TRBJ2-5
TGTGCCAGCAGGGGCCCCTCGAATTGGGAGACCCAGTACTTC
CASRGPSNWETQYF
>TRBV29-1|.|few|TRBJ2-2
TGCAGCGTTGAGAGGGGGAAGACCGGGGAGCTGTTTTTT
CSVERGKTGELFF
>TRBV12-3/TRBV12-4|.|many|TRBJ2-2
TGTGCCAGCAGTTTAGTGGCCGGGGAGCTGTTTTTT
CASSLVAGELFF